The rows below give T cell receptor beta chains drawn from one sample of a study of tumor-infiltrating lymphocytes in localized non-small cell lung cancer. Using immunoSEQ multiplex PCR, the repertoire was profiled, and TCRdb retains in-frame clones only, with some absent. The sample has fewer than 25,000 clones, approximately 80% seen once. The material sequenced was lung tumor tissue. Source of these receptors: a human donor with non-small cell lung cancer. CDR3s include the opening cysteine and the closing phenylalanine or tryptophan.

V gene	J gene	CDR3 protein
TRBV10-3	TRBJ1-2	CAISESKDGFNYGYTF
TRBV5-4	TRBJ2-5	CASSLDTPGGPQYF
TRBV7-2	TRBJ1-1	CASSLESRGEAFF
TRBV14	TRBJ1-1	CASSQDAQSNTEAFF
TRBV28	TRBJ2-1	CASSLGQVPEQFF
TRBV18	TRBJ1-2	CASSPQSSNYGYTF
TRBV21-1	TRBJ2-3	CASSKGASVSTDTQYF
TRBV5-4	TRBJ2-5	CASRHQEETQYF
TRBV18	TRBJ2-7	CASSPRAGPYEQYF
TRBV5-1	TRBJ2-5	CASSLAGGPETQYF
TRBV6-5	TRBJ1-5	CASSRVSNQPQHF
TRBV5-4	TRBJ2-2	CASSQAAGTITGELFF
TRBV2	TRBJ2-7	CASRVPYSGYEQYF
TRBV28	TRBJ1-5	CASSLDGANQPQHF
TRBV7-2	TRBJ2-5	CASSWRGAETQYF
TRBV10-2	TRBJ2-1	CASSGGVTGLRNEQFF
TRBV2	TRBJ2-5	CASGLGTGVGETQYF
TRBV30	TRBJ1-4	CAWSPLSTRGEKLFF
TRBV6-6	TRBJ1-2	CASSLQGNYGYTF
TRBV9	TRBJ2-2	CASSVGNSGRSGELFF
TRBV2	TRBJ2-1	CASRPAGGSGNEQFF
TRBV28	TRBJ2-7	CASSTSGNTYEQYF
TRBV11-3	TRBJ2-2	CASSRLAGDTGELFF
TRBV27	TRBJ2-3	CASSFFSRISTDTQYF
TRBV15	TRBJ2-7	CATSRDVGYYEQYF
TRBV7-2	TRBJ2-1	CASSLERNEQFF
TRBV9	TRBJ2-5	CASSVEGAETQYF
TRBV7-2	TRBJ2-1	CASSLSGGPTEQFF
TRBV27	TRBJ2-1	CASSSHQGTSGRRFF
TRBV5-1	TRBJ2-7	CASSLRTGDNEQYF
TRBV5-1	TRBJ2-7	CASSQNGGGPEQYF
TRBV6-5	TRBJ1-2	CASSYRWATNYGYTF
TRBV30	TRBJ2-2	CAWSAGQGNTGELFF
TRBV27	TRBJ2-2	CASSFDGQTLSGELFF
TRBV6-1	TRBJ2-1	CASSEKSRLAGGGEQFF
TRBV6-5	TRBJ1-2	CASSYVLTGRSYGYTF
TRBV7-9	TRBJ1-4	CASGGQGNEKLFF
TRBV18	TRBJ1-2	CASSPPNEANYGYTF
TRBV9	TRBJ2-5	CASSVGPGGVQETQYF
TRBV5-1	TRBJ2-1	CASSPGQGTYNEQFF
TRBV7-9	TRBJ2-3	CASSIGQGPDTQYF
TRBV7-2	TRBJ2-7	CASRPGTGLYEQYF
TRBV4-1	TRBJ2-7	CASSPGTLGYEQYF
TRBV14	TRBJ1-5	CASSQEPWQPQHF
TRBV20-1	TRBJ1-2	CSAGTADGYTF
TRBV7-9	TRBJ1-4	CASSQEPPGLPATNEKLFF
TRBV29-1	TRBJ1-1	CSVVMGRSTEAFF
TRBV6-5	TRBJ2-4	CASSYLAGAKNIQYF
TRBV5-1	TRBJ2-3	CASSLGAGAADTQYF